The entry below describes one TCR beta chain. The data were taken from a study of control samples from healthy donors and cancer patients. Assay used: immunoSEQ multiplex PCR; TCRdb lists only in-frame clones, some missing. The sample consists of 55,000 to 65,000 clones, 70% to 90% of them appearing once. Germline V gene lookup returns CDR1 LNHDA and CDR2 SQIVND (reference sequence). This CDR3 has 14 amino acids. With 3 bases removed from V and 1 base from J, the gap between germline ends came to 7 bases. The sample consisted of PBMCs. The V call is TRBV19, the J call TRBJ1-5; possibly TRBD1 for D (5 bases). The receptor was isolated from a woman between 55 and 75 years old with lung cancer. This CDR3 is CASSIQGSNQPQHF. Written as DNA, the CDR3 is TGTGCCAGTAGTATCCAGGGAAGCAATCAGCCCCAGCATTTT.